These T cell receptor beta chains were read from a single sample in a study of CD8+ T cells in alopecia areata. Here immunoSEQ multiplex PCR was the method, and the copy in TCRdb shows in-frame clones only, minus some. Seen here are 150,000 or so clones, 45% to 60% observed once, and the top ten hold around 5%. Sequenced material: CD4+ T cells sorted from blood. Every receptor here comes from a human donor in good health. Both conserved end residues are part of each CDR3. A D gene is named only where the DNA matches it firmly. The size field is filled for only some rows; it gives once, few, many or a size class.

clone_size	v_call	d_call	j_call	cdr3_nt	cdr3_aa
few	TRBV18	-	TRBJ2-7	TGTGCCAGCTCACCCAGGGGACTGGGGGAGCAGTACTTC	CASSPRGLGEQYF
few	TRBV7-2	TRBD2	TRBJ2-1	TGTGCCAGCAGCTCTAGCGGGAGTATCGACAATGAGCAGTTCTTC	CASSSSGSIDNEQFF
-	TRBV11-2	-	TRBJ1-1	TGTGCCAGCAGCTTTGGGGCTCGGGACGGAGAAGCTTTCTTT	CASSFGARDGEAFF
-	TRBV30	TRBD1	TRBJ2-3	TGTGCCTCGACAGGGAAAGATACGCAGTATTTT	CASTGKDTQYF
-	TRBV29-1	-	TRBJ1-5	TGCAGCGCCTCTTGGGGCAATCAGCCCCAGCATTTT	CSASWGNQPQHF
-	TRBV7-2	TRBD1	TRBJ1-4	TGTGCCAGCAGCCGGACAGGGGCACTAAGTGAAAAACTGTTTTTT	CASSRTGALSEKLFF
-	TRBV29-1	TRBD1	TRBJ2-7	TGCAGCGTCGCCCAGGACAGGGGGCGCGACGAGCAGTACTTC	CSVAQDRGRDEQYF
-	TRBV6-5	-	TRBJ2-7	TGTGCCAGCAGCCACTTAGGTTCCTACGAGCAGTACTTC	CASSHLGSYEQYF
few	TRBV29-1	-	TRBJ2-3	TGCAGCGTTGTGAAAATGGACATAAGCACAGATACGCAGTATTTT	CSVVKMDISTDTQYF
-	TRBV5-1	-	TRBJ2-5	TGCGCCAGCAGCTTAAACGGGGAGGAGACCCAGTACTTC	CASSLNGEETQYF
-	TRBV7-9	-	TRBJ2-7	TGTGCCAGCAGCTTAGCTGTACCCCTCGAGCAGTACTTC	CASSLAVPLEQYF
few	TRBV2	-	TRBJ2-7	TGTGCCAGCAGTCGCGTTGGGGCTTACGAGCAGTACTTC	CASSRVGAYEQYF
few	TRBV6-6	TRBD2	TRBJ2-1	TGTGCCAGCACTTGGACTAGCGGGAGATCTGGTGAGCAGTTCTTC	CASTWTSGRSGEQFF
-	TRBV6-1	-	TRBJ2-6	TGTGCCAGCCAGGTGGGCTCTGGGGCCAACGTCCTGACTTTC	CASQVGSGANVLTF
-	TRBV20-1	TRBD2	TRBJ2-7	TGCAGTGCTAGAGATCGGGAGGCGCAGTACTTC	CSARDREAQYF
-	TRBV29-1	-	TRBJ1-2	TGCAGCGCCCTGGGGCAGGGAAGCGGCTACACCTTC	CSALGQGSGYTF
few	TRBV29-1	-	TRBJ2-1	TGCAGCGTTGAAGATTATGGGGGCGCTTCGAATGAGCAGTTCTTC	CSVEDYGGASNEQFF